Shown below are 11 T cell receptor beta chains from a single sample sequenced in a study of Ad26.COV2.S vaccination and SARS-CoV-2 variants. Treatment in this sample: around 19 received Ad26.COV2.S at low or high dose, single or two shots; about 5 received placebo; per-sample allocation not given. Sampling occurred on day 63 after the first vaccine or placebo injection. Some clones are missing from TCRdb's copy, which holds only in-frame ones; the method was immunoSEQ multiplex PCR. The sample contains some 320,000 clones, about 85% of which appear only once. Here the sequenced sample was peripheral blood, taken in a trial of Ad26.COV2.S vaccine versus placebo. Receptors were obtained from a person between 18 and 60 years old who received the Ad26.COV2.S COVID-19 vaccine or a placebo.

V usage is TRBV29-1 and J usage is TRBJ2-4; D is tentatively TRBD1 or TRBD2 (5 bases each). This CDR3 has 14 amino acids. V was pared by 2 bases and J by 9 bases, with 17 bases between. Germline CDR1 reads SQVTM; CDR2 reads ANQGSEA. This CDR3 is CSVEISTGLGIQYF. The CDR3 DNA reads as TGCAGCGTTGAAATTTCAACGGGGCTAGGCATTCAGTACTTC.

The chain couples TRBV5-1 to TRBJ2-3; D not certain. The CDR3 totals 16 residues. CDR1 is SGHRS and CDR2 is YFSETQ in the germline V gene. Trimming shortened V by 0 bases and J by 0 bases, and 11 bases separated the two germline ends. The CDR3: CASSLGADWSTDTQYF. Written as DNA, the CDR3 is TGCGCCAGCAGCTTGGGGGCGGATTGGAGCACAGATACGCAGTATTTT.

The chain links TRBV21-1 to TRBJ2-1; the table names TRBD1, a call not compared with the DNA. TRBV21-1 counts as a pseudogene. The length of the CDR3 is 19 residues. CDR3 DNA sequence: TGTGCCAGCAGCCCCCAGAAGGTTCAGGTTAGGTTTACCTACAATGAGCAGTTCTTC. Its protein is CASSPQKVQVRFTYNEQFF.

The V gene is TRBV2, the J gene TRBJ1-1; possibly TRBD1 for D (5 bases). The CDR3 covers 14 residues. Germline CDR1 SNHLY, CDR2 FYNNEI. V was pared by 5 bases and J by 1 base, with 11 bases between. The DNA for the CDR3 is TGTGCCAGCAGTCAGGGTCTTCCGAACACTGAAGCTTTCTTT. Translation gives CASSQGLPNTEAFF.

As for this clone: Other DNA sequences of this sample code for an identical CDR3. The chain has TRBV10-1 and TRBJ2-5, with 11 bases lining up with TRBD2. The junction had 2 bases not matched to a gene; V was cut back by 0 bases and J by 2 bases. Germline lookup yields CDR1 WNHNN and CDR2 SYGVQD (reference sequence). This CDR3 comprises 16 residues. The CDR3: CASSESTSGGQETQYF. The CDR3 nucleotides read TGCGCCAGCAGTGAGTCTACTAGCGGGGGACAAGAGACCCAGTACTTC.

The gene calls are TRBV11-2 and TRBJ1-6; D perhaps matches TRBD1 (5 bases). V shed 0 bases and J shed 6 bases, with 9 bases lying between them. This CDR3 spans 15 amino acids. In germline, CDR1 is SGHAT, CDR2 FQNNGV. CDR3 sequence (DNA): TGTGCCAGCAGCTTAGACCGGGGGTTTAATTCACCCCTCCACTTT. Residues: CASSLDRGFNSPLHF.

The chain carries TRBV3-1 (or the pseudogene TRBV3-2) and TRBJ1-4; tentative D call: TRBD1 (6 bases). The V end was cut by 4 bases, the J end by 6 bases, with 15 bases between. The CDR3 totals 15 residues. In germline, CDR1 is LGHDT, CDR2 YNNKEL (reference sequence). CDR3 in DNA: TGTGCCAGCAGCCTGACGACAGGATCCTATGAAAAACTGTTTTTT. This translates into CASSLTTGSYEKLFF.

The V and J genes are TRBV18 and TRBJ2-5, with D hard to call. Germline V gene lookup returns CDR1 KGHSH and CDR2 LQKENI. This CDR3 has 13 amino acids. V lost 4 bases and J 4 bases, leaving 10 bases between the germline ends. The CDR3 DNA follows: TGTGCCAGCTCACAAACCTCCGGAGAGACCCAGTACTTC. Translation gives CASSQTSGETQYF. Based on the CDR3 plus reference TRBV18 and TRBJ2-5, the full variable domain is NAGVMQNPRHLVRRRGQEARLRCSPMKGHSHVYWYRQLPEEGLKFMVYLQKENIIDESGMPKERFSAEFPKEGPSILRIQQVVRGDSAAYFCASSQTSGETQYFGPGTRLLVL.

The rearrangement uses TRBV29-1 and TRBJ1-4; perhaps TRBD1 as D (5 bases). The germline V gene encodes CDR1 SQVTM and CDR2 ANQGSEA. V was pared by 7 bases and J by 6 bases, with 15 bases between. The CDR3 totals 13 residues. CDR3 coding DNA: TGCAGCGCCAAAGACAGACGAGATGAAAAACTGTTTTTT. Its protein product is CSAKDRRDEKLFF. Variable domain in full (rest from reference TRBV29-1 and TRBJ1-4): SAVISQKPSRDICQRGTSLTIQCQVDSQVTMMFWYRQQPGQSLTLIATANQGSEATYESGFVIDKFPISRPNLTFSTLTVSNMSPEDSSIYLCSAKDRRDEKLFFGSGTQLSVL.

There are a few counts of this clone. The chain is built from TRBV6-6 and TRBJ2-3; D tentatively fits TRBD1 or TRBD2 (6 bases each). Trimming took off 8 bases at V and 1 base at J, with 16 bases between the two ends. The CDR3 length is 15 residues. The germline CDR1 and CDR2 sequences are MNHNY and SVGAGI (reference sequence). CDR3 amino acids: CASVGSGARTDTQYF. The CDR3 nucleotides are TGTGCCAGCGTAGGGTCGGGGGCCCGCACAGATACGCAGTATTTT.

The chain has TRBV9 and TRBJ2-2; D might be TRBD2 (5 bases). Per the germline V gene, CDR1 is SGDLS and CDR2 is YYNGEE. V lost 4 bases and J lost 3, with 16 bases in between. There are 16 residues in the CDR3. Here the CDR3 DNA reads TGTGCCAGCAGCCCTCAGAGGACTCAGGACACCGGGGAGCTGTTTTTT. Translating it yields CASSPQRTQDTGELFF.